This entry is about one T cell receptor (beta chain). The target antigen is unknown. Germline CDR1 and CDR2: MNHEY and SVGAGI. The CDR3 spans 13 residues. Trimming cost V 5 bases and J 7 bases, with 12 bases left between them. The sample comes from a study of cytomegalovirus exposure and HLA in healthy donors. In the PCR, 60 Vbeta and 13 Jbeta primers were used. Sequenced by immunoSEQ multiplex PCR; TCRdb stores in-frame clones only, minus some. Of about 160,000 clones listed, under 80% are singletons. Overall study findings and caveats: Analysis was performed later, and it showed HLA-associated TCR beta chains to be more clonally expanded than equally common others. High specificity and sensitivity for cytomegalovirus status were reported for the classifier. According to an earlier analysis, most TCR beta V segments yielded productive rearrangements about 90% or about 30% of the time.

Sequencing input: PBMCs. The V gene is TRBV6-5, the J gene TRBJ2-1; possibly TRBD2 for D (6 bases). The source of this sequence is a woman in her twenties or thirties in good health and CMV-seronegative. CDR3 loop: CASSTPGGNEQFF. The CDR3 DNA reads as TGTGCCAGCAGTACCCCTGGGGGGAATGAGCAGTTCTTC.